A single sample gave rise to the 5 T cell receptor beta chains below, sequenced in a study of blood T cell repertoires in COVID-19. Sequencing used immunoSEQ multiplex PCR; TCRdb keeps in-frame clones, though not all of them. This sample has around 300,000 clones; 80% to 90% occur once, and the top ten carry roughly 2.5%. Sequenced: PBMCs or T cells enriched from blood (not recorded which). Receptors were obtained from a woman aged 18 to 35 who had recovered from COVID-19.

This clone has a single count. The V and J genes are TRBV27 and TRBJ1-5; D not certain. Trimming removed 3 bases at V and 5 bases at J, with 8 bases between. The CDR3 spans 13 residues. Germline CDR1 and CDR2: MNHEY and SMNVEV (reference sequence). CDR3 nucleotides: TGTGCCAGCAGTTTTGGCCTCTATCAGCCCCAGCATTTT. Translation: CASSFGLYQPQHF.

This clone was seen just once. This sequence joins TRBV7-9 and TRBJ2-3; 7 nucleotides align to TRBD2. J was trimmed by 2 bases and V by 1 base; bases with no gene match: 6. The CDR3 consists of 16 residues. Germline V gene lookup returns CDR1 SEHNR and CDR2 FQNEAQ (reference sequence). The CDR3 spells CASSLGASGPTDTQYF. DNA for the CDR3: TGTGCCAGCAGCTTAGGTGCTAGCGGACCCACAGATACGCAGTATTTT.

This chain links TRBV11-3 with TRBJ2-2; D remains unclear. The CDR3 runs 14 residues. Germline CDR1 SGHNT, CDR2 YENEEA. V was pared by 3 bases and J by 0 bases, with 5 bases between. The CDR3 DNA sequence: TGTGCCAGCAGCTTCACAGCGAACACCGGGGAGCTGTTTTTT. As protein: CASSFTANTGELFF.

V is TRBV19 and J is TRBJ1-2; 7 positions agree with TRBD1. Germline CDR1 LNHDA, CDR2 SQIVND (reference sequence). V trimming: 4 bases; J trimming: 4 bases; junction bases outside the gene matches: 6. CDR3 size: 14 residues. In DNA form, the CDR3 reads TGTGCCAGTAGTAAAAGGGACAGAACCTATGGCTACACCTTC. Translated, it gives CASSKRDRTYGYTF.

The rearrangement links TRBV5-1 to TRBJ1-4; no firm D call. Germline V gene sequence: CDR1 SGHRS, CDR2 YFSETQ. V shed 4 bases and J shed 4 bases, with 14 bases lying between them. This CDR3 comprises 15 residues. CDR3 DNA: TGCGCCAGCAGCCCGCGAGAGGCCGATAATGAAAAACTGTTTTTT. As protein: CASSPREADNEKLFF. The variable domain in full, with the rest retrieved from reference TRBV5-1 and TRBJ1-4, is KAGVTQTPRYLIKTRGQQVTLSCSPISGHRSVSWYQQTPGQGLQFLFEYFSETQRNKGNFPGRFSGRQFSNSRSEMNVSTLELGDSALYLCASSPREADNEKLFFGSGTQLSVL.